The sequence of this T cell receptor (beta chain) was determined in a study of T cell changes during pregnancy in multiple sclerosis. CDR1 is SGHRS, CDR2 YFSETQ, per germline. Trimming took off 6 bases at V and 1 base at J, with 13 bases between the two ends. This CDR3 is built from 14 residues. This clone was seen a handful of times. Using immunoSEQ multiplex PCR, the repertoire was profiled, and TCRdb retains in-frame clones only, with some absent. The repertoire has tens of thousands of clones, around 94% of them found once; the top ten carry 0.84%. The source of this sequence is a female donor with multiple sclerosis, enrolled in a pregnancy study. V is TRBV5-1 and J is TRBJ1-1, with D tentatively TRBD1 (5 bases). The sequencing here drew on peripheral blood, taken in the third trimester of pregnancy. The chain's CDR3 is CASTSGWGNTEAFF. CDR3 bases: TGCGCCAGCACCTCAGGGTGGGGGAACACTGAAGCTTTCTTT.